This T cell receptor beta chain stems from a study of blood T cells in healthy people across ages. Then a second PCR, running about 6 to 12 cycles, was carried out with a sample-barcoded 5' primer and a J-beta primer mix. From the 5' RACE reads, TCRdb called clonotypes with MiXCR, one entry per CDR3 protein. The table lists 1,300,000 or so distinct CDR3 sequences, 45% to 70% of them singletons. This clonotype was seen a handful of times. Its antigen remains unknown. The CDR3 runs 15 residues. Trimming stripped 8 bases from V and 10 bases from J, with 23 bases between. In germline, CDR1 is MNHEY, CDR2 SVGAGI. PBMCs, at least 6.5 million per sample, were isolated. Overall study findings and caveats: The percentage of naive T cells correlated strongly with TCR beta diversity. Compared with aged donors, long-lived donors showed fewer expanded clones, suggesting selection. Roughly linear declines in TCR beta diversity per million T cells occurred with age.

J is TRBJ1-4 and V is TRBV6-5, with unresolved D. The TCR was taken from a man aged 18 to 35 in good health. Sequencing was carried out using blood. CDR3 coding DNA: TGTGCCAGCTCTGGCTCGGCCTCTTCGGATCGAAAACTGTTTTTT. Translating gives CASSGSASSDRKLFF.